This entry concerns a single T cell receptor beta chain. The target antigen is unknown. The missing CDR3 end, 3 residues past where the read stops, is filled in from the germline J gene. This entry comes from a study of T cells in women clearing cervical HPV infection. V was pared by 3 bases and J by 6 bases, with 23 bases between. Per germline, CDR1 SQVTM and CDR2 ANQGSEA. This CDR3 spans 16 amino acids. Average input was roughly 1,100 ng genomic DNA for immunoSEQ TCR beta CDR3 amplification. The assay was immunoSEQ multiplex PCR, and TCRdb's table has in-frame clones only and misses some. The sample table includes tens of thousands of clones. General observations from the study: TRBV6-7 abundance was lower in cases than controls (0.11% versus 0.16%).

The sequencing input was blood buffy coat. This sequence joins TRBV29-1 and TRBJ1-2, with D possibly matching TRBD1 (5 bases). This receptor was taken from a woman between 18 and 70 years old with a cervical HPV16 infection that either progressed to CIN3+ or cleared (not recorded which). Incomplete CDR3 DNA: TGCAGCGTTGACGCCCAGGAGGAGGGGCCAGTTAATGGC. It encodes CSVDAQEEGPVNG. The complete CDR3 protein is CSVDAQEEGPVNGYTF. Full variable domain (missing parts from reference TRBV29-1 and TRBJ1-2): SAVISQKPSRDICQRGTSLTIQCQVDSQVTMMFWYRQQPGQSLTLIATANQGSEATYESGFVIDKFPISRPNLTFSTLTVSNMSPEDSSIYLCSVDAQEEGPVNGYTFGSGTRLTVV.